The clone carrying this T cell receptor (beta chain) has a count of ten or more. The CDR3 length is 14 residues. J gave up 1 base and V 7 bases, and 3 bases lay outside the gene matches. Germline V CDR1 and CDR2: SQVTM, ANQGSEA. This sample was taken from a study of identical twins. From the 5' RACE reads, TCRdb called clonotypes with MiXCR, one entry per CDR3 protein. This table has 200,000 to 250,000 distinct CDR3 sequences, approximately 7.1% appearing once. The sample also formed part of further work on T cells expressing NK-cell markers. That publication notes: Expanded NKG2C+ T cell clones had unclear HCMV specificity.

The chain couples TRBV29-1 to TRBJ2-2; 10 bases are shared with TRBD2. The TCR sequence derives from a young woman in good health. Sequencing was carried out using CD8+ T cells sorted from blood. The chain's CDR3 is CSASGRENTGELFF. For the CDR3, the DNA is TGCAGCGCCAGCGGGAGGGAGAACACCGGGGAGCTGTTTTTT.